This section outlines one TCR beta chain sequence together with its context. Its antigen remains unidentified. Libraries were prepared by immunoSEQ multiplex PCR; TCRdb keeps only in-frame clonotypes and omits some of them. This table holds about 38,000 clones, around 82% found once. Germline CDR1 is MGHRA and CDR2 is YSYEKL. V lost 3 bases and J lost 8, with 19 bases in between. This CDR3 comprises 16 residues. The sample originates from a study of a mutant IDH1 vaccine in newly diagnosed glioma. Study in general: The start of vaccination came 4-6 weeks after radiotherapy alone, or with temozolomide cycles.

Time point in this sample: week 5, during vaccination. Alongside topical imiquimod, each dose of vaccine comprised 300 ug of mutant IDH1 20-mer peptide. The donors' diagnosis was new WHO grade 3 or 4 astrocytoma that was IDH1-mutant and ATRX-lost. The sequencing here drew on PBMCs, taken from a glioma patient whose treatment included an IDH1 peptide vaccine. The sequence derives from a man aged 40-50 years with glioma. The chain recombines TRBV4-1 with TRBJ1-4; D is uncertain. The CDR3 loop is CASSQGGGVLGEKLFF. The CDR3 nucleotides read TGCGCCAGCAGCCAGGGTGGCGGGGTGTTGGGCGAAAAACTGTTTTTT.